These 2 T cell receptor beta chains were sequenced from one sample in a study of beta chain features in type 1 diabetes. All of the isolated RNA was reverse transcribed, so expressed TCRB transcripts were sequenced. Some clones are missing from TCRdb's copy, which holds only in-frame ones; the method was immunoSEQ multiplex PCR. The sample has 600,000 to 650,000 clones, about a sixth seen once. Source material: naive CD4+ T cells from blood. The source of these receptors is a man aged 18-30 years in good health.

As for this clone: Other nucleotide sequences in the sample specify the same CDR3. The gene calls are TRBV18 and TRBJ2-5, with unresolved D. CDR1 KGHSH and CDR2 LQKENI come from the germline V gene. The CDR3 spans 13 residues. V was clipped by 2 bases and J by 4 bases, with 8 bases between them. The CDR3 is CASSPGSGETQYF. In DNA form, the CDR3 reads TGTGCCAGCTCACCAGGTTCGGGAGAGACCCAGTACTTC.

J is TRBJ2-1 and V is TRBV10-3; TRBD1 matches 8 bases. The V gene's germline CDR1 is ENHRY and CDR2 SYGVKD. There are 14 residues in the CDR3. With 5 bases clipped from V and 3 bases from J, the junction kept 3 bases outside the gene matches. CDR3 residues: CAISTGGLYNEQFF. As DNA, the CDR3 is TGTGCCATCAGTACAGGGGGACTCTACAATGAGCAGTTCTTC.